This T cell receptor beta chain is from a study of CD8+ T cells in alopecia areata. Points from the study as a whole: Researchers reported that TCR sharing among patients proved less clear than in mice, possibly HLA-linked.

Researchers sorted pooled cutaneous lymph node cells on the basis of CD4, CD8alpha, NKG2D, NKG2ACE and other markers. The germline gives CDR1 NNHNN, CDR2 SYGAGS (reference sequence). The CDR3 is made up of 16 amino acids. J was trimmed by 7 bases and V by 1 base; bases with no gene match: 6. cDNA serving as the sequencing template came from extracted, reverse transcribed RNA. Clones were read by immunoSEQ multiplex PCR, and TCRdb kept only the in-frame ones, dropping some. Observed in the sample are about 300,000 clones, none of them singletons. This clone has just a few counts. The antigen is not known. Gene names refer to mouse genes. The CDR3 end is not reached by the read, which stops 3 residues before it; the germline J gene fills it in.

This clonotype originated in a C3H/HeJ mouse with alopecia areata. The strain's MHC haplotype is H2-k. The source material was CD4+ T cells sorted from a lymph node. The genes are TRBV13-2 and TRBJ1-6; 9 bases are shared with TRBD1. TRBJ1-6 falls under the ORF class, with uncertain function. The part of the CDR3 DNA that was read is TGTGCCAGCGGTGATCCCCGACAGGGGGAGAATTCGCCC. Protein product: CASGDPRQGENSP. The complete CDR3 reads CASGDPRQGENSPLYF.